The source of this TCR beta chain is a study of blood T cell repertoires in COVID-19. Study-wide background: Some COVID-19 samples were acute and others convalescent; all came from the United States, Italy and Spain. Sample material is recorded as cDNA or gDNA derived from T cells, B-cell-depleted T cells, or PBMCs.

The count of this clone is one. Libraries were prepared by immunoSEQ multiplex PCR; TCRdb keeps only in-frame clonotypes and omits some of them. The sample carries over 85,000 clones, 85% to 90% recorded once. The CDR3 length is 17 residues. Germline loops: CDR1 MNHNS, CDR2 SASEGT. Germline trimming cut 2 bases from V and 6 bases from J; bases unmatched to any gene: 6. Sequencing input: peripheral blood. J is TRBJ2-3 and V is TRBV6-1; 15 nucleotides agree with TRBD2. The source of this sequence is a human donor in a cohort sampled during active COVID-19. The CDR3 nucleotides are TGTGCCAGCAGTGAATCGGGACTAGCGGGAGGTCGGGATACGCAGTATTTT. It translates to CASSESGLAGGRDTQYF.